A selection of T cell receptor beta chains follows, all from one sample in a study of OX40 agonist ivuxolimab in advanced cancers. Method: immunoSEQ multiplex PCR; TCRdb's copy keeps in-frame clones and lacks some. The table has about 60,000 clones, about 94% seen once. Sample: CD4+ or CD8+ T cells sorted from blood, taken in a trial of the OX40 agonist ivuxolimab. The receptors stem from an adult with an advanced solid tumor such as melanoma, head and neck, liver or kidney cancer. The CDR3 runs from the conserved cysteine through the conserved F or W. The D gene is left open where the match is weak. Not every row has a clone size; where given, it reads once, few, many or a size class.

J gene: TRBJ2-7
CDR3 length: 14
D gene: TRBD1
clone size: .
V gene: TRBV29-1
CDR3 protein: CSASGQGASYEQYF
CDR3 DNA: TGCAGCGCCTCAGGACAGGGGGCATCCTACGAGCAGTACTTC

J gene: TRBJ1-1
CDR3 length: 15
D gene: .
clone size: .
V gene: TRBV11-2
CDR3 protein: CASSSNRWGAQEAFF
CDR3 DNA: TGTGCCAGCAGCTCGAATAGGTGGGGGGCACAGGAAGCTTTCTTT

J gene: TRBJ2-1
CDR3 length: 14
D gene: .
clone size: .
V gene: TRBV7-3
CDR3 protein: CASSLPGSYNEQFF
CDR3 DNA: TGTGCCAGCAGCTTACCCGGGTCCTACAATGAGCAGTTCTTC

J gene: TRBJ1-2
CDR3 length: 16
D gene: TRBD1
clone size: few
V gene: TRBV6-5
CDR3 protein: CASSYSDRVDLYGYTF
CDR3 DNA: TGTGCCAGCAGTTACTCGGACAGGGTGGATCTCTATGGCTACACCTTC

J gene: TRBJ2-3
CDR3 length: 17
D gene: TRBD1
clone size: .
V gene: TRBV4-1
CDR3 protein: CASSQSGQGMSWDTQYF
CDR3 DNA: TGCGCCAGCAGCCAAAGCGGACAGGGGATGAGTTGGGATACGCAGTATTTT

J gene: TRBJ2-3
CDR3 length: 15
D gene: TRBD2
clone size: .
V gene: TRBV7-2
CDR3 protein: CASSSGTSGADTQYF
CDR3 DNA: TGTGCCAGCAGCTCCGGGACTAGCGGGGCAGATACGCAGTATTTT

J gene: TRBJ2-7
CDR3 length: 15
D gene: TRBD2
clone size: .
V gene: TRBV11-1
CDR3 protein: CASSLGAGGVYEQYF
CDR3 DNA: TGTGCCAGCAGCTTAGGAGCGGGAGGGGTTTACGAGCAGTACTTC

J gene: TRBJ2-7
CDR3 length: 14
D gene: TRBD1
clone size: .
V gene: TRBV13
CDR3 protein: CASSIGQGAYEQYF
CDR3 DNA: TGTGCCAGCAGCATTGGACAGGGTGCGTACGAGCAGTACTTC

J gene: TRBJ1-2
CDR3 length: 15
D gene: TRBD1
clone size: few
V gene: TRBV7-9
CDR3 protein: CASSLGTGEIYGYTF
CDR3 DNA: TGTGCCAGCAGCTTAGGGACAGGGGAAATCTATGGCTACACCTTC

J gene: TRBJ2-7
CDR3 length: 13
D gene: .
clone size: .
V gene: TRBV5-5
CDR3 protein: CASSLTPVYEQYF
CDR3 DNA: TGTGCCAGCAGCTTGACACCAGTTTACGAGCAGTACTTC

J gene: TRBJ1-2
CDR3 length: 13
D gene: .
clone size: .
V gene: TRBV7-8
CDR3 protein: CASSLENGWGYTF
CDR3 DNA: TGTGCCAGCAGCTTAGAAAATGGTTGGGGCTACACCTTC

J gene: TRBJ2-3
CDR3 length: 13
D gene: .
clone size: .
V gene: TRBV5-6
CDR3 protein: CASSRGSPDTQYF
CDR3 DNA: TGTGCCAGCAGCCGGGGATCCCCAGATACGCAGTATTTT

J gene: TRBJ2-7
CDR3 length: 14
D gene: .
clone size: .
V gene: TRBV6-5
CDR3 protein: CATQGQSSSYEQYF
CDR3 DNA: TGTGCGACGCAAGGGCAGTCGAGCTCCTACGAGCAGTACTTC

J gene: TRBJ2-2
CDR3 length: 14
D gene: TRBD2
clone size: .
V gene: TRBV27
CDR3 protein: CASRLAGGPGELFF
CDR3 DNA: TGTGCCAGCCGGCTAGCGGGAGGCCCCGGGGAGCTGTTTTTT

J gene: TRBJ2-7
CDR3 length: 16
D gene: .
clone size: once
V gene: TRBV5-8
CDR3 protein: CASSSGTWGSSYEQYF
CDR3 DNA: TGTGCCAGCAGCTCGGGAACTTGGGGGAGCTCCTACGAGCAGTACTTC

J gene: TRBJ1-4
CDR3 length: 11
D gene: .
clone size: .
V gene: TRBV9
CDR3 protein: CASSTGEKLFF
CDR3 DNA: TGTGCCAGCAGCACAGGGGAAAAACTGTTTTTT